Following are 18 T cell receptor beta chains from one sample sequenced in a study of long-term antiretroviral therapy in people with HIV. The immunoSEQ assay was v3.0, run at survey level. Libraries were prepared by immunoSEQ multiplex PCR; TCRdb keeps only in-frame clonotypes and omits some of them. The sample consists of about 50,000 clones, around 80% of them appearing once. Source: unsorted PBMCs, taken 0.8 years after starting antiretroviral therapy. Receptors were obtained from a woman aged 18 to 35 with HIV.

This chain links TRBV5-1 with TRBJ1-2; 7 bases are a match to TRBD1. The V and J ends lost 4 bases and 6 bases, in that order; junction bases with no gene match: 3. The CDR3 consists of 12 residues. Germline CDR1 reads SGHRS; CDR2 reads YFSETQ. DNA for the CDR3: TGCGCCAGCAGCGGCGACAGGGATGGCTACACCTTC. Translated, it gives CASSGDRDGYTF.

J is TRBJ2-3 and V is TRBV15, with TRBD2 matching 8 bases. The CDR3 loop spans 17 amino acids. The V gene's germline CDR1 is LNHNV and CDR2 YYDKDF (reference sequence). V lost 1 base, J lost 1 base, and 7 bases stayed unmatched. As DNA, the CDR3 is TGTGCCACCAGCAGAGCATCGGGGGGGAGGCGCACAGATACGCAGTATTTT. This translates into CATSRASGGRRTDTQYF.

The V gene is TRBV28, the J gene TRBJ1-5, with TRBD1 matching over 10 bases. The germline V gene encodes CDR1 MDHEN and CDR2 SYDVKM. This CDR3 has 15 amino acids. Trimming cost V 6 bases and J 5 bases; bases outside gene matches: 7. The CDR3 region has the DNA TGTGCCAGCAGGACAAGGGACAGGGGATATCAGCCCCAGCATTTT. Translating it yields CASRTRDRGYQPQHF.

The gene calls are TRBV21-1 and TRBJ2-3. TRBV21-1 is annotated as a pseudogene. The CDR3 totals 15 residues. Here the CDR3 reads CASRAIHPSTDTQYF. Here the CDR3 DNA reads TGTGCCAGCAGGGCGATCCATCCCAGCACAGATACGCAGTATTTT.

This clone was recorded once. The V gene is TRBV5-1, the J gene TRBJ2-1; 10 bases match TRBD2. Per germline, CDR1 SGHRS and CDR2 YFSETQ. Trimming removed 4 bases from V and 1 base from J; junction bases left unmatched: 5. The CDR3 length is 16 residues. In DNA form, the CDR3 reads TGCGCCAGCAGCGCCGGACTAGCGGAATCCTACAATGAGCAGTTCTTC. The encoded protein is CASSAGLAESYNEQFF. The complete variable domain, with remaining parts taken from reference TRBV5-1 and TRBJ2-1, reads KAGVTQTPRYLIKTRGQQVTLSCSPISGHRSVSWYQQTPGQGLQFLFEYFSETQRNKGNFPGRFSGRQFSNSRSEMNVSTLELGDSALYLCASSAGLAESYNEQFFGPGTRLTVL.

The chain employs TRBV9 and TRBJ2-2, with a tentative D call TRBD2 (6 bases). Deletions cut 0 bases from V and 4 bases from J, with 10 bases between. In germline, CDR1 is SGDLS, CDR2 YYNGEE. This CDR3 has 15 amino acids. In nucleotides, the CDR3 is TGTGCCAGCAGCGTAGACGGGAGACGCACCGGGGAGCTGTTTTTT. Translating gives CASSVDGRRTGELFF. The full variable domain, its missing parts supplied by reference TRBV9 and TRBJ2-2, is DSGVTQTPKHLITATGQRVTLRCSPRSGDLSVYWYQQSLDQGLQFLIQYYNGEERAKGNILERFSAQQFPDLHSELNLSSLELGDSALYFCASSVDGRRTGELFFGEGSRLTVL.

CDR3 sequence (DNA): TGTGCCAGCCGGGAAGGGGGCCAGCCCCAGCATTTT. Translating gives CASREGGQPQHF. The chain recombines TRBV28 with TRBJ1-5; 7 bases agree with TRBD1. There are 12 residues in the CDR3. Trimming cost V 8 bases and J 7 bases; bases outside gene matches: 5. CDR1 is MDHEN and CDR2 is SYDVKM in the germline V gene.

The CDR3 loop reads CASRIAGAGYNEQFF. CDR3 nucleotides: TGTGCCAGCAGGATAGCAGGCGCCGGCTACAATGAGCAGTTCTTC. The J gene is TRBJ2-1, the V gene TRBV27; no reliable D call. There are 15 residues in the CDR3. The ends were cut back, 6 bases at V and 3 bases at J, with 15 bases in the middle. Germline V gene lookup returns CDR1 MNHEY and CDR2 SMNVEV (reference sequence).

This clone came up once. The CDR3 loop is CASSPPLGEGDYTF. Written as DNA, the CDR3 is TGTGCCAGCAGCCCCCCGTTGGGGGAGGGGGACTACACCTTC. This chain links TRBV9 with TRBJ1-2, with D possibly matching TRBD1 (6 bases). In germline, CDR1 is SGDLS, CDR2 YYNGEE. Between the trimmed V and J ends, which lost 4 bases and 10 bases, there was a span of 20 bases. The CDR3 loop spans 14 amino acids.

V is TRBV11-3 and J is TRBJ2-1, with unresolved D. Per the germline V gene, CDR1 is SGHNT and CDR2 is YENEEA. With 5 bases removed from V and 0 bases from J, the gap between germline ends came to 5 bases. The CDR3 totals 13 residues. The CDR3 nucleotides are TGTGCCAGCAGCCCCAACTCCTACAATGAGCAGTTCTTC. Protein sequence: CASSPNSYNEQFF.

The rearrangement links TRBV5-1 to TRBJ1-1; 11 positions match TRBD1. V dropped 0 bases and J dropped 4; count of bases not matched to a gene: 2. The CDR3 extends over 15 amino acids. Looked up from germline, CDR1 is SGHRS and CDR2 is YFSETQ. CDR3: CASSLGTGGLTEAFF. CDR3 in DNA: TGCGCCAGCAGCTTGGGGACAGGGGGCCTCACTGAAGCTTTCTTT.

The chain is built from TRBV11-1 and TRBJ2-7; 9 bases are shared with TRBD2. CDR1 and CDR2 from the germline V gene are SGHAT and FQDESV (reference sequence). This CDR3 has 15 residues. Trimming took 5 bases from V and 2 from J; bases not matched to a gene: 7. CDR3 residues: CASSPDSGSPYEQYF. CDR3 DNA sequence: TGTGCCAGCAGCCCCGATAGCGGGAGTCCCTACGAGCAGTACTTC.

CDR3 nucleotides: TGTGCCAGCAGTTTTCAGCGGGACTATGGCTACACCTTC. Protein: CASSFQRDYGYTF. This chain connects TRBV27 to TRBJ1-2, with D uncertain. Germline CDR1 MNHEY, CDR2 SMNVEV (reference sequence). The germline V and J ends were trimmed by 3 bases and 3 bases, with 8 bases remaining between them. The CDR3 is made up of 13 amino acids.

J is TRBJ1-1 and V is TRBV7-9, with TRBD1 identical over 7 bases. Germline CDR1 SEHNR, CDR2 FQNEAQ (reference sequence). The CDR3 length is 16 residues. The V gene end was trimmed by 5 bases and the J gene end by 1 base; junction bases not matched to a gene: 10. Written as DNA, the CDR3 is TGTGCCAGCAGCCCCCCCGACAGGGATAAGAACACTGAAGCTTTCTTT. Translation: CASSPPDRDKNTEAFF.

The chain is built from TRBV6-1 and TRBJ2-6; 7 nucleotides align to TRBD1. There are 16 residues in the CDR3. Germline lookup yields CDR1 MNHNS and CDR2 SASEGT. V trimming: 2 bases; J trimming: 6 bases; junction bases outside the gene matches: 7. DNA of the CDR3: TGTGCCAGCAGTGAATCGACAGGGTGGTCGGCCAACGTCCTGACTTTC. Protein product: CASSESTGWSANVLTF.

The chain couples TRBV9 to TRBJ2-4, with TRBD1 identical over 8 bases. CDR1 SGDLS and CDR2 YYNGEE come from the germline V gene. The CDR3 has 18 residues. After removal of 4 bases from V and 4 bases from J, the junction contained 16 bases not matched to a gene. The CDR3 DNA reads as TGTGCCAGCAGCACCCCAGGGGGCAAACAGGGCTCGAAAAACATTCAGTACTTC. Residues: CASSTPGGKQGSKNIQYF.

The chain joins TRBV9 to TRBJ2-1, with 9 bases fitting TRBD2. The CDR3 runs to 18 residues. Trimming at V came to 4 bases and at J to 2 bases, leaving 13 bases not matched to a gene. Germline loops: CDR1 SGDLS, CDR2 YYNGEE. The CDR3 is CASSPRGSGTSPYNEQFF. DNA for the CDR3: TGTGCCAGCAGCCCCCGGGGATCCGGGACTAGCCCCTACAATGAGCAGTTCTTC. The variable domain in full, completed from reference TRBV9 and TRBJ2-1, reads DSGVTQTPKHLITATGQRVTLRCSPRSGDLSVYWYQQSLDQGLQFLIQYYNGEERAKGNILERFSAQQFPDLHSELNLSSLELGDSALYFCASSPRGSGTSPYNEQFFGPGTRLTVL.

This chain links TRBV27 with TRBJ2-7; possibly TRBD1 for D (6 bases). The V and J ends lost 0 bases and 0 bases respectively, with 12 bases between them. The CDR3 loop spans 16 amino acids. Per the germline V gene, CDR1 is MNHEY and CDR2 is SMNVEV (reference sequence). DNA of the CDR3: TGTGCCAGCAGTTTATCCTTGGGGACATACTCCTACGAGCAGTACTTC. Encoded protein: CASSLSLGTYSYEQYF.